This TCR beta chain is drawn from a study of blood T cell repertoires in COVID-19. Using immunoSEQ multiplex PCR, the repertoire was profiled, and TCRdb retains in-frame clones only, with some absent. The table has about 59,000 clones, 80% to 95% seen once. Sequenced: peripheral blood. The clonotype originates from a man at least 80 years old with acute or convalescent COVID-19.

The chain's CDR3 is CASSFGISSYNSPLHF. CDR3 in DNA: TGTGCCAGCAGTTTTGGCATCAGCTCCTATAATTCACCCCTCCACTTT. V is TRBV27 and J is TRBJ1-6; D gene uncertain. This CDR3 has 16 amino acids. V was cut by 3 bases and J by 0 bases, with 9 bases left in between. Germline CDR1 reads MNHEY; CDR2 reads SMNVEV (reference sequence).